This T cell receptor (beta chain) was recorded in a study of CD8+ T cells in alopecia areata. Study in general: Among treated patients, oral tofacitinib was administered at 5 to 10 mg twice daily.

The CDR3 contains 17 residues. Germline V gives CDR1 SGHDN, CDR2 FVKESK. Deletions cut 0 bases from V and 2 bases from J, with 16 bases between. Treatment indicated: oral pan-JAK inhibitor, 5-10 mg twice daily. Following RNA extraction, reverse transcription yielded cDNA that acted as the sequencing template. The data were produced by immunoSEQ multiplex PCR, yet TCRdb's version contains in-frame clones alone and is incomplete. The table has about 200,000 clones, 64% seen once. This receptor was taken from a human donor with alopecia areata. This sequence joins TRBV14 and TRBJ2-5; D unclear. This material consisted of CD4+ T cells sorted from blood, taken at week 4, from a patient treated with tofacitinib. The CDR3 sequence is CASSQDLRWAAQETQYF. As DNA, the CDR3 is TGTGCCAGCAGCCAAGATTTAAGATGGGCAGCGCAAGAGACCCAGTACTTC. Based on the CDR3 plus reference TRBV14 and TRBJ2-5, the full variable domain is EAGVTQFPSHSVIEKGQTVTLRCDPISGHDNLYWYRRVMGKEIKFLLHFVKESKQDESGMPNNRFLAERTGGTYSTLKVQPAELEDSGVYFCASSQDLRWAAQETQYFGPGTRLLVL.